The 32 T cell receptor beta chains listed next were all sequenced from one sample in a study of shared clonotypes between healthy human individuals. The table came from immunoSEQ multiplex PCR; TCRdb's copy has only in-frame clones and leaves some out. The sample yields around 700,000 clones, around 78% seen once. The source material was memory CD4+ T cells sorted from blood. Subset here: CD45RA-negative fraction. These TCRs come from a woman aged 25 to 45 in good health.

The chain joins TRBV7-8 to TRBJ1-4; D gene ambiguous. With 4 bases removed from V and 5 bases from J, the gap between germline ends came to 8 bases. This CDR3 spans 13 amino acids. Germline CDR1 is SGHVS and CDR2 is FQNEAQ. The chain's CDR3 is CASSWAENEKLFF. The CDR3 region has the DNA TGTGCCAGCAGCTGGGCGGAAAATGAAAAACTGTTTTTT.

This chain connects TRBV28 to TRBJ2-3; 7 positions match TRBD2. After removal of 7 bases from V and 1 base from J, the junction contained 8 bases not matched to a gene. CDR3 size: 15 residues. The germline CDR1 and CDR2 sequences are MDHEN and SYDVKM. The CDR3 region is CASIVGGGGTDTQYF. Here the CDR3 DNA reads TGTGCCAGCATAGTCGGGGGAGGGGGCACAGATACGCAGTATTTT.

A word on this clone: This may be a read error, as it is one base from a much larger clone. The chain uses TRBV6-4 and TRBJ1-1; D gene ambiguous. CDR1 is MRHNA and CDR2 is SNTAGT in the germline V gene. The CDR3 is 11 amino acids. V was shortened by 3 bases and J by 4 bases, with 3 bases between the two germline ends. The CDR3 nucleotides are TGTGCCAGCAGTGAGACCACTGAAGCTTTCTTT. This codes for CASSETTEAFF.

The chain has TRBV7-9 and TRBJ2-7; D is perhaps TRBD2 (6 bases). V dropped 0 bases and J dropped 7 bases, with 16 bases sitting between them. Germline V CDR1 and CDR2: SEHNR, FQNEAQ (reference sequence). The CDR3 covers 15 residues. CDR3 in amino acids: CASSLANFGGGEQYF. For the CDR3, the DNA is TGTGCCAGCAGCTTAGCGAACTTTGGCGGAGGGGAGCAGTACTTC.

The chain joins TRBV19 to TRBJ1-5; D not certain. CDR1 is LNHDA, CDR2 SQIVND, per germline (reference sequence). V was trimmed by 4 bases and J by 7 bases, leaving 14 bases between them. The CDR3 spans 14 residues. The CDR3 sequence: CASSKPRGSQPQHF. The CDR3 nucleotides are TGTGCCAGTAGTAAGCCTCGGGGTTCGCAGCCCCAGCATTTT.

This sequence joins TRBV7-2 and TRBJ1-1; D is unresolved. The CDR3 spans 14 residues. Germline lookup yields CDR1 SGHTA and CDR2 FQGNSA. V was shortened by 8 bases and J by 2 bases, with 15 bases between the two germline ends. The CDR3 sequence: CASLSVWVNTEAFF. The CDR3 coding sequence is TGTGCCAGCTTATCGGTATGGGTTAACACTGAAGCTTTCTTT.

V usage is TRBV7-9 and J usage is TRBJ2-3; D not resolved. CDR1 and CDR2 from the germline V gene are SEHNR and FQNEAQ (reference sequence). Trimming took 1 base from V and 1 from J, leaving 6 bases between them. This CDR3 spans 14 amino acids. This chain's CDR3 is CASSLDSRTDTQYF. CDR3 coding DNA: TGTGCCAGCAGCTTAGACAGTCGCACAGATACGCAGTATTTT.

This clone showed up just a few times. V and J are TRBV25-1 and TRBJ2-3, with 10 bases fitting TRBD2. CDR1 and CDR2 from the germline V gene are MGHDK and SYGVNS. V lost 7 bases to trimming and J lost 1 base; unmatched junction nucleotides: 11. The CDR3 is 17 residues long. The CDR3 region is CASTPPASGGRTDTQYF. The CDR3 coding sequence is TGTGCCAGCACCCCCCCAGCTAGCGGGGGCCGCACAGATACGCAGTATTTT.

This clone was detected only once. V is TRBV19 and J is TRBJ2-7; TRBD2 agrees at 12 bases. The junction had 8 bases not matched to a gene; V was cut back by 5 bases and J by 3 bases. The CDR3 consists of 16 residues. Germline V lookup: CDR1 LNHDA, CDR2 SQIVND (reference sequence). CDR3 coding DNA: TGTGCCAGTAGTCCCACAACACTAGCGGGAGGCTACGAGCAGTACTTC. It yields the protein CASSPTTLAGGYEQYF.

The rearrangement joins TRBV5-6 to TRBJ1-5; D unclear. CDR1 SGHDT and CDR2 YYEEEE come from the germline V gene. The V gene lost 0 bases and the J gene lost 4 bases, with 2 bases spanning the gap. The CDR3 spans 12 residues. The CDR3 is CASSLANQPQHF. The DNA for the CDR3 is TGTGCCAGCAGCTTGGCAAATCAGCCCCAGCATTTT.

Written as DNA, the CDR3 is TGTGCCAGCAGTCCCCTTAGGACTCTGGGCAATGGTCGGACTGAAGCTTTCTTT. As protein: CASSPLRTLGNGRTEAFF. The genes are TRBV28 and TRBJ1-1; D call uncertain. This CDR3 comprises 18 residues. Trimming left V 5 bases short and J 5 bases short, with 27 bases between. CDR1 MDHEN and CDR2 SYDVKM come from the germline V gene.

This chain links TRBV5-1 with TRBJ1-2, with D possibly being TRBD1 (6 bases). Germline V gene data show CDR1 as SGHRS and CDR2 as YFSETQ. CDR3 size: 16 residues. Trimming took 4 bases from V and 0 from J, leaving 16 bases between them. DNA for the CDR3: TGCGCCAGCAGCCCGGGTCTACAGGGAGCTAACTATGGCTACACCTTC. As protein: CASSPGLQGANYGYTF.

This chain links TRBV6-1 with TRBJ1-1, with 7 bases that match TRBD1. Germline V CDR1 and CDR2: MNHNS, SASEGT. Germline trimming cut 5 bases from V and 6 bases from J; bases unmatched to any gene: 6. CDR3 size: 13 residues. CDR3 DNA sequence: TGTGCCAGCAGTAGAAACAGGGGCGCTGAAGCTTTCTTT. Protein product: CASSRNRGAEAFF.

The rearrangement joins TRBV5-1 to TRBJ2-7, with 8 positions matching TRBD1. Germline CDR1 SGHRS, CDR2 YFSETQ. The CDR3 consists of 14 residues. Trimming at V came to 1 base and at J to 6 bases, leaving 6 bases not matched to a gene. The CDR3 spells CASSLYTTGGEQYF. In DNA, the CDR3 is TGCGCCAGCAGCTTGTATACAACAGGGGGCGAGCAGTACTTC.

The chain employs TRBV5-1 and TRBJ2-2; 12 nucleotides align to TRBD2. V lost 3 bases to trimming and J lost 5 bases; unmatched junction nucleotides: 5. The CDR3 runs to 16 residues. Germline V gene data show CDR1 as SGHRS and CDR2 as YFSETQ. CDR3 nucleotide sequence: TGCGCCAGCAGCTCAGGACTAGCGGGAAGAACCGGGGAGCTGTTTTTT. It encodes CASSSGLAGRTGELFF.

In this sample, this clone turned up once. The rearrangement joins TRBV9 to TRBJ1-1, with TRBD1 identical over 8 bases. Losses at the gene ends were 4 bases for V and 1 base for J; bases not matched to a gene: 9. Per the germline V gene, CDR1 is SGDLS and CDR2 is YYNGEE. The CDR3 is 16 residues long. CDR3 DNA: TGTGCCAGCAGCCCCCGCCCCGGGACAGGGAACACTGAAGCTTTCTTT. Translating it yields CASSPRPGTGNTEAFF.

The chain employs TRBV11-2 and TRBJ1-2; D gene uncertain. The CDR3 length is 16 residues. CDR1 and CDR2 (germline): SGHAT, FQNNGV. V lost 1 base and J 0 bases, leaving 12 bases between the germline ends. For the CDR3, the DNA is TGTGCCAGCAGCTTAGTAGCCGGGAACACTAACTATGGCTACACCTTC. Translated, it gives CASSLVAGNTNYGYTF.

The V gene is TRBV7-2, the J gene TRBJ1-2; 8 nucleotides agree with TRBD1. The CDR3 length is 13 residues. Trimming removed 3 bases from V and 8 bases from J; junction bases left unmatched: 5. From germline, CDR1 is SGHTA and CDR2 FQGNSA. CDR3 protein: CASSLSGTGGYTF. CDR3 DNA sequence: TGTGCCAGCAGCTTGTCTGGGACAGGAGGCTACACCTTC.

The V call is TRBV28, the J call TRBJ1-5; D may be TRBD1 (5 bases). V lost 6 bases and J 8 bases, leaving 17 bases between the germline ends. The V gene's germline CDR1 is MDHEN and CDR2 SYDVKM. The CDR3 covers 14 residues. The CDR3 spells CASRSGTAHEPQHF. The DNA for the CDR3 is TGTGCCAGCAGATCCGGGACGGCACATGAGCCCCAGCATTTT.

The rearrangement joins TRBV5-6 to TRBJ2-3; TRBD1 or TRBD2 may be the D gene (6 bases each). This CDR3 is built from 14 residues. Trimming cost V 7 bases and J 6 bases, with 18 bases left between them. Looked up from germline, CDR1 is SGHDT and CDR2 is YYEEEE. CDR3 residues: CASAASGARDTQYF. CDR3 in DNA: TGTGCCAGCGCCGCCTCGGGGGCGAGGGATACGCAGTATTTT.

V is TRBV20-1 and J is TRBJ2-1; D possibly corresponds to TRBD2 (5 bases). Germline V gives CDR1 DFQATT, CDR2 SNEGSKA (reference sequence). The CDR3 runs to 11 residues. The V end was cut by 5 bases, the J end by 8 bases, with 10 bases between. The CDR3 loop is CSAARRDEQFF. The CDR3 DNA reads TGCAGTGCTGCCCGGCGGGATGAGCAGTTCTTC.

The CDR3 DNA is TGTGCCAGCAGTTCAAAAGCCGGGCTTGAGCTGTTTTTT. It encodes CASSSKAGLELFF. This chain connects TRBV28 to TRBJ2-2; D remains unclear. The germline V gene has CDR1 MDHEN and CDR2 SYDVKM. The CDR3 loop spans 13 amino acids. V was cut by 4 bases and J by 11 bases, with 14 bases left in between.

The rearrangement uses TRBV28 and TRBJ2-7; no reliable D call. The length of the CDR3 is 14 residues. Germline CDR1 is MDHEN and CDR2 is SYDVKM. Trimming took off 5 bases at V and 2 bases at J, with 13 bases between the two ends. In DNA, the CDR3 is TGTGCCAGCAGTCCATCCGTCGCGCCCTACGAGCAGTACTTC. This gives the protein CASSPSVAPYEQYF.

J is TRBJ1-3 and V is TRBV28; 8 nucleotides agree with TRBD1. This CDR3 has 14 residues. CDR1 and CDR2 from the germline V gene are MDHEN and SYDVKM. With V trimmed by 7 bases and J by 4 bases, 6 bases remained unmatched. The CDR3 here is CASTTTGGGNTIYF. CDR3 DNA sequence: TGTGCCAGCACGACCACAGGGGGAGGAAACACCATATATTTT. The full variable domain, its missing parts supplied by reference TRBV28 and TRBJ1-3, is DVKVTQSSRYLVKRTGEKVFLECVQDMDHENMFWYRQDPGLGLRLIYFSYDVKMKEKGDIPEGYSVSREKKERFSLILESASTNQTSMYLCASTTTGGGNTIYFGEGSWLTVV.

The chain recombines TRBV5-1 with TRBJ2-5, with TRBD1 identical over 8 bases. CDR1 and CDR2 (germline): SGHRS, YFSETQ. Unmatched junction bases numbered 6, after V lost 3 bases and J lost 2 bases. The CDR3 totals 15 residues. CDR3 in amino acids: CASSYGQGLQETQYF. The CDR3 DNA follows: TGCGCCAGCAGCTACGGACAGGGATTACAAGAGACCCAGTACTTC.

The J gene is TRBJ2-7, the V gene TRBV7-9; maybe TRBD1 (6 bases). Germline V CDR1 and CDR2: SEHNR, FQNEAQ (reference sequence). V dropped 4 bases and J dropped 7 bases, with 20 bases sitting between them. CDR3 length equals 15 residues. CDR3 amino acids: CASSSQTGLVGEQYF. CDR3 nucleotides: TGTGCCAGCAGCTCACAGACAGGTTTGGTGGGGGAGCAGTACTTC.

This clone was counted many times. Other DNA sequences of this sample code for an identical CDR3. The CDR3 sequence is CASRSGSTDTQYF. Written as DNA, the CDR3 is TGTGCCAGCAGGTCGGGAAGCACAGATACGCAGTATTTT. The chain joins TRBV28 to TRBJ2-3; D is possibly TRBD2 (5 bases). From germline, CDR1 is MDHEN and CDR2 SYDVKM. There are 13 residues in the CDR3. Between the trimmed V and J ends, which lost 6 bases and 0 bases, there was a span of 7 bases.

The gene calls are TRBV19 and TRBJ2-6; perhaps D is TRBD1 or TRBD2 (7 bases each). Per the germline V gene, CDR1 is LNHDA and CDR2 is SQIVND (reference sequence). The CDR3 extends over 19 amino acids. The germline V and J ends were trimmed by 5 bases and 0 bases, with 20 bases remaining between them. CDR3 sequence (DNA): TGTGCCAGTAGTGGGAGGGGGCACCTCCTTAGCTCTGGGGCCAACGTCCTGACTTTC. Residues: CASSGRGHLLSSGANVLTF.

This clone came up a few times. This sequence joins TRBV4-2 and TRBJ2-5; 8 nucleotides line up with TRBD2. The length of the CDR3 is 17 residues. The ends lost 2 bases at V and 1 base at J; junction bases unmatched: 9. Germline CDR1 LGHNA, CDR2 YNFKEQ. CDR3 bases: TGTGCCAGCAGCCAATTCGGGGCTAGCGGGTCCCAAGAGACCCAGTACTTC. Translated: CASSQFGASGSQETQYF.

This clone was seen a handful of times. This sequence joins TRBV5-1 and TRBJ2-7, with 11 bases that match TRBD2. V shed 3 bases, J shed 1 base, and the junction held 3 bases outside the gene matches. Germline V CDR1 and CDR2: SGHRS, YFSETQ. The CDR3 consists of 15 residues. DNA of the CDR3: TGCGCCAGCAGCTCCCTAGCGGGAGGTTCCTACGAGCAGTACTTC. Residues: CASSSLAGGSYEQYF.

J is TRBJ2-7 and V is TRBV18; 8 bases line up with TRBD2. The germline CDR1 and CDR2 sequences are KGHSH and LQKENI. The V segment lost 3 bases and the J segment 5 bases; nucleotides outside the gene matches: 6. The CDR3 extends over 14 amino acids. This chain's CDR3 is CASSPDSGTHEQYF. In DNA, the CDR3 is TGTGCCAGCTCACCCGATAGCGGGACCCACGAGCAGTACTTC.

The J gene is TRBJ2-2, the V gene TRBV5-1; D is ambiguous. Per germline, CDR1 SGHRS and CDR2 YFSETQ. The CDR3 loop spans 14 amino acids. V lost 2 bases to trimming and J lost 3 bases, with 8 bases between them. Here the CDR3 DNA reads TGCGCCAGCAGCTTCCTTGACCACACCGGGGAGCTGTTTTTT. Its translation is CASSFLDHTGELFF.